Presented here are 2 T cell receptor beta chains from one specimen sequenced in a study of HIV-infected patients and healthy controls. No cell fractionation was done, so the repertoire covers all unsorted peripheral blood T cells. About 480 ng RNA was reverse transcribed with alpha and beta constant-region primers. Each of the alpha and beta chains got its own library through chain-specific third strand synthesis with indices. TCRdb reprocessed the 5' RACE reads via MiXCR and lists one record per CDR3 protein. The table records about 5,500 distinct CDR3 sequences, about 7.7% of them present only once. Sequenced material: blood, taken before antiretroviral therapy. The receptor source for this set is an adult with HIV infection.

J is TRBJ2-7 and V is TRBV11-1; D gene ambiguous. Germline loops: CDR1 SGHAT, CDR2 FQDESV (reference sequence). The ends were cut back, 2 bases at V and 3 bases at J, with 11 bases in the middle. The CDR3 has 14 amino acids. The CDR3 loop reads CASSLSPTDYEQYF. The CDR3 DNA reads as TGTGCCAGCAGCTTATCCCCCACGGACTACGAGCAGTACTTC.

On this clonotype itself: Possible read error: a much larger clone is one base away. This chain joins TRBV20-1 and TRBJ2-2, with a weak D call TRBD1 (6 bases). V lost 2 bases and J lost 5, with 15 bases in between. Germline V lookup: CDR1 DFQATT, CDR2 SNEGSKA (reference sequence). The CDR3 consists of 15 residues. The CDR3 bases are TGCAGTGCTAGAAGGGTGGGGGCGCGAACCGGGGAGCTGTTTTTT. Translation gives CSARRVGARTGELFF.